Sequencing of this TCR beta chain was carried out in a study of metastatic and nonmetastatic thyroid tumors. Overall study: Repertoires were compared across blood and tumor or nodule tissue from malignant and benign thyroid patients.

Thyroid surgery had not been preceded by any treatment in any patient. Notes on the study in general: Benign nodules were reported to have significantly lower TCR beta diversity than malignant thyroid tumors, in blood and tumor.

In the authors' workflow: A classifier of distant metastasis in papillary thyroid cancer was built from CDR3 differences (across clinicopathological groups). MiXCR re-clonotyped the PCR reads for TCRdb. Clone size and V and J calls follow TCRdb, not the original study. The sample shows about 4,300 clones, about 34% of them seen only once. With respect to this clone: The antigen is not known.

This sequence was found in a female donor with papillary thyroid cancer or a benign thyroid nodule (not recorded which). Some clones in this sample may be carry-over from other donors' samples. The sequencing sample was made of adjacent normal tissue.

Written as DNA, the CDR3 is TGTGCCAGCAGTTCCCCAGATACGCAGTATTTT. It is translated as CASSSPDTQYF. J is TRBJ2-3 and V is TRBV27, with D hard to call. Germline V gene data show CDR1 as MNHEY and CDR2 as SMNVEV (reference sequence). This CDR3 spans 11 amino acids. Trimming removed 4 bases at V and 4 bases at J, with 3 bases between.